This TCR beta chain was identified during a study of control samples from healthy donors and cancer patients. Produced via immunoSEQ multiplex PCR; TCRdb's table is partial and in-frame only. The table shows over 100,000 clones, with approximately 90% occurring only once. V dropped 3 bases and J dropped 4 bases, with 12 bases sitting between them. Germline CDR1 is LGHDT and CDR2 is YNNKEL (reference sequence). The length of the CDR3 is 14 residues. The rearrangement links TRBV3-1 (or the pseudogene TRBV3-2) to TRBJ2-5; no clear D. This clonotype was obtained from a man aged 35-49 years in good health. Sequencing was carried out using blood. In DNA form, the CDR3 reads TGTGCCAGCAGCCACCGAGCGCTGGTAGAGACCCAGTACTTC. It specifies CASSHRALVETQYF.